Listed here are 7 T cell receptor beta chains from one sample, sequenced in a study of cytomegalovirus exposure and HLA in healthy donors (TCRdb year 2017). Library preparation was by the immunoSEQ multiplex PCR assay. A mixture of 60 forward primers for TCR Vbeta segments and 13 reverse primers for TCR Jbeta segments was used in the multiplex PCR. TCRdb retrieved this table from immuneACCESS and kept in-frame rearrangements only. Not all clones are present; in checked studies, unresolved V genes account for under half, and no reason is known for the remainder. The sample's records list about 160,000 clones. The ten largest clones take up under 2.5% of the sample. The sample was PBMCs. The receptors come from a man under 40 in good health and CMV-seronegative.

The chain carries TRBV16 and TRBJ2-7, with TRBD1 identical over 9 bases. The CDR3 totals 15 residues. Germline V gene data show CDR1 as KGHSY and CDR2 as FQNENV. Trimming removed 3 bases from V and 2 bases from J; junction bases left unmatched: 5. In DNA, the CDR3 is TGTGCCAGCAGCCACGGACAGGGGTCAACCTACGAGCAGTACTTC. Residues: CASSHGQGSTYEQYF.

The chain employs TRBV7-3 and TRBJ2-2; 10 nucleotides agree with TRBD2. The junction had 8 bases not matched to a gene; V was cut back by 4 bases and J by 9 bases. The CDR3 is 15 residues long. Germline V gives CDR1 SGHTA, CDR2 FQGTGA. The CDR3 nucleotides are TGTGCCAGCAGCTCTGGACTAGCGGAAGAGAGGGAGCTGTTTTTT. Translation gives CASSSGLAEERELFF.

The chain uses TRBV27 and TRBJ1-2, with TRBD1 matching over 8 bases. V lost 2 bases to trimming and J lost 3 bases; unmatched junction nucleotides: 8. The germline gives CDR1 MNHEY, CDR2 SMNVEV (reference sequence). There are 16 residues in the CDR3. The CDR3 DNA follows: TGTGCCAGCAGTTTACTTCCAGGGGGCGCAGACTATGGCTACACCTTC. Its protein product is CASSLLPGGADYGYTF.

The rearrangement uses TRBV7-2 and TRBJ1-2; unclear D gene. Per germline, CDR1 SGHTA and CDR2 FQGNSA. The V gene lost 2 bases and the J gene lost 3 bases, with 7 bases spanning the gap. The CDR3 totals 13 residues. CDR3 DNA: TGTGCCAGCAGCTTAACTGCTCACTATGGCTACACCTTC. Amino acids: CASSLTAHYGYTF.

This chain uses TRBV2 with TRBJ2-1; 7 nucleotides line up with TRBD1. The CDR3 extends over 12 amino acids. Germline-derived CDR1 and CDR2 are SNHLY and FYNNEI. Unmatched junction bases numbered 7, after V lost 7 bases and J lost 10 bases. This chain's CDR3 is CASIARGMEQFF. DNA of the CDR3: TGTGCCAGCATCGCCAGGGGGATGGAGCAGTTCTTC.

The rearrangement links TRBV5-6 to TRBJ2-7; 11 nucleotides match TRBD1. Losses at the gene ends were 2 bases for V and 2 bases for J; bases not matched to a gene: 6. The CDR3 extends over 16 amino acids. Germline CDR1 reads SGHDT; CDR2 reads YYEEEE. In nucleotides, the CDR3 is TGTGCCAGCAGCTTACCCCCGGGACAGGGGGCCTACGAGCAGTACTTC. Amino acid sequence: CASSLPPGQGAYEQYF.

The chain is built from TRBV5-1 and TRBJ2-7; D is possibly TRBD2 (6 bases). Trimming pared 0 bases from V and 4 bases from J, leaving 8 bases between. The length of the CDR3 is 13 residues. CDR1 and CDR2 (germline): SGHRS, YFSETQ. The CDR3 loop is CASSLAGLYEQYF. DNA for the CDR3: TGCGCCAGCAGCTTGGCCGGACTATACGAGCAGTACTTC.